The entry that follows covers one T cell receptor (beta chain) sequence. No antigen is known for it. Base qualities were left out, and no much larger clone turns up one base away. For CDR1 and CDR2, the germline V gene lists MDHEN and SYDVKM. V is shortened by 11 bases, J by 8 bases, and the region joining them spans 18 bases. From the cysteine up to the phenylalanine, the CDR3 has a length of 12 residues. Here the CDR3 DNA is all that survives: 36 bases in frame from base 1. These data belong to a study of T cell repertoires in cytomegalovirus infection (dated 2019 in TCRdb). About the full investigation: Donor HLA type was relevant to the analysis, because carriage of CMV infection together with the matching HLA type was indicated by public TCR beta signatures.

The study at large found these results: In both this cohort and an independent cohort of more than 350 donors, the cumulative frequency of public TCR beta family members distinguished carriers of CMV infection plus the relevant HLA type. The ex vivo response was dominated by HLA-C-restricted CMV-specific TCR beta clonotypes, which also provided the single most frequent clonotype in two of eight donors.

TCRdb names Illumina HiSeq 1500 as the instrument used. The public reads were reprocessed in TCRdb via fastp at Q25 and MiXCR, keeping in-frame beta chains. Rows merge per CDR3 protein into single entries with the most common DNA and genes. The sample table records approximately 500,000 distinct CDR3 sequences; about 11% of these occur just once. Roughly a tenth of the sample lies in the top ten. The material sequenced was PBMCs. The sequence was collected from a human donor in good health (CMV status not recorded). Some clones in this sample may be carry-over from other donors' samples. In this chain, TRBV28 is recombined with TRBJ1-2; no D gene call is confident. The DNA sequence is given as TGTGCCGGATCGGCGACCACCATCGGCTACACCTTC. Its protein reads: CAGSATTIGYTF.